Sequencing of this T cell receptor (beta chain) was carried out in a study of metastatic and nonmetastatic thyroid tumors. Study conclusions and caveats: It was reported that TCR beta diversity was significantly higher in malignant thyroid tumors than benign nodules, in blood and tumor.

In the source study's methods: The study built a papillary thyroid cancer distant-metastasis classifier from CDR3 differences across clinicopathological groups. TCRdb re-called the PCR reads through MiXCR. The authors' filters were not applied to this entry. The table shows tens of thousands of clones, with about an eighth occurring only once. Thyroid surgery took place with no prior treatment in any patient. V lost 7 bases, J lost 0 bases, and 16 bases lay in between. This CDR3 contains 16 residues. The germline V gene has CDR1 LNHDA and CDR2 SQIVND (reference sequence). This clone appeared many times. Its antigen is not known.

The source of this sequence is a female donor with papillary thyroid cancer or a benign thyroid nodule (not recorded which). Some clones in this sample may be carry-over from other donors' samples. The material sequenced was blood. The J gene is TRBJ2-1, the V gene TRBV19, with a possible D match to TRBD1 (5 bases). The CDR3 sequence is CASTLRRGDSYNEQFF. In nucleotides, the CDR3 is TGTGCCAGTACCTTGAGAAGGGGTGACTCCTACAATGAGCAGTTCTTC.